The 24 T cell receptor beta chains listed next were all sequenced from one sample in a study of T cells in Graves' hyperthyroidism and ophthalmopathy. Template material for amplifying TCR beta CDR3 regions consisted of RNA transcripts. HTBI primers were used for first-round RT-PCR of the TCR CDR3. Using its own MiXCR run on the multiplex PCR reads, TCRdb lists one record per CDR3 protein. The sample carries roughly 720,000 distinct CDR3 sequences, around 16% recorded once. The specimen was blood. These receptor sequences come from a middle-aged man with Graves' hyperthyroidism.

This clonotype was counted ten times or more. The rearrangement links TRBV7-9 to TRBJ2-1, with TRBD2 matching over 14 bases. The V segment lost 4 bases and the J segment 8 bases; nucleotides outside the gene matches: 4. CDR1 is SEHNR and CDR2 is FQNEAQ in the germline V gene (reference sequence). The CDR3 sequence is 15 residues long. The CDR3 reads CASSSGTSGSHEQFF. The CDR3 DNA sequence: TGTGCCAGCAGCTCGGGGACTAGCGGGAGTCATGAGCAGTTCTTC.

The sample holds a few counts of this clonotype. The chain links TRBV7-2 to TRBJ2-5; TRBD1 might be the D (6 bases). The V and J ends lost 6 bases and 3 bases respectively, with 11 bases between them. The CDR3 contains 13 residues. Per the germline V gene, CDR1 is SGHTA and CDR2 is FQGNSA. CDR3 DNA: TGTGCCAGCAGGTCAGGGGTTGAAGAGACCCAGTACTTC. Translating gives CASRSGVEETQYF.

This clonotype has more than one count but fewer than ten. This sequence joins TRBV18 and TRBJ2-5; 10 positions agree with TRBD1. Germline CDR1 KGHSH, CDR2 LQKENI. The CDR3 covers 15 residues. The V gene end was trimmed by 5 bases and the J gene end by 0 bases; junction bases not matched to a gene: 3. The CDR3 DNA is TGTGCCAGCTCAGGGGACAGGGGCCACCAAGAGACCCAGTACTTC. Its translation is CASSGDRGHQETQYF.

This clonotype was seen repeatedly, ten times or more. The CDR3 bases are TGTGCCAGCAGCTTTTCTGGGGAGTGGAACGGCACTGAAGCTTTCTTT. This codes for CASSFSGEWNGTEAFF. V usage is TRBV7-9 and J usage is TRBJ1-1; D ambiguous. Germline values: CDR1 SEHNR, CDR2 FQNEAQ (reference sequence). V was pared by 3 bases and J by 4 bases, with 18 bases between. This CDR3 region has 16 residues.

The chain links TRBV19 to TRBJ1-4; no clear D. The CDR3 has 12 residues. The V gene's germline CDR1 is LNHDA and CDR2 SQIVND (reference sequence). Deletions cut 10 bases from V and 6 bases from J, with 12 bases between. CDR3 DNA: TGTGCCACCCGGGAGGACCATGAAAAACTGTTTTTT. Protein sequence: CATREDHEKLFF. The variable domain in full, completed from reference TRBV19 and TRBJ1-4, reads DGGITQSPKYLFRKEGQNVTLSCEQNLNHDAMYWYRQDPGQGLRLIYYSQIVNDFQKGDIAEGYSVSREKKESFPLTVTSAQKNPTAFYLCATREDHEKLFFGSGTQLSVL.

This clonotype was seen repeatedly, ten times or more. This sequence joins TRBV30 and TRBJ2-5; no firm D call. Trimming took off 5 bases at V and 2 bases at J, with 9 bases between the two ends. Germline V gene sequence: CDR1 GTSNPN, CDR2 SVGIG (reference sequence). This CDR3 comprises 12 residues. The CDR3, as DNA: TGTGCCTGGGGACCTATGCAAGAGACCCAGTACTTC. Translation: CAWGPMQETQYF.

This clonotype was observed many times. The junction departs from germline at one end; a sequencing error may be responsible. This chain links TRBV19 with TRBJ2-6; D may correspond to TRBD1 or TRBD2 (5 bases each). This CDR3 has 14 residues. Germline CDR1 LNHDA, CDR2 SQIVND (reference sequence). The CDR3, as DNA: TGCGCCAGCAGCTTGGGGGCTGGGGCCAACGTCCTGACTTTC. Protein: CASSLGAGANVLTF.

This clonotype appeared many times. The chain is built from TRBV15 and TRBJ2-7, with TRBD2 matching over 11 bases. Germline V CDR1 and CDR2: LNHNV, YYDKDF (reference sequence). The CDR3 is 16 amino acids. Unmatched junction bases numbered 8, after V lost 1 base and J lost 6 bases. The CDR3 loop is CATSRGLAGGEGEQYF. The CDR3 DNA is TGTGCCACCAGCAGAGGTCTAGCGGGAGGAGAGGGCGAGCAGTACTTC.

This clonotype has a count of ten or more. CDR3 sequence: CASSPLSAGAYNEQFF. DNA for the CDR3: TGTGCCAGCAGCCCCCTTTCGGCGGGGGCCTACAATGAGCAGTTCTTC. J is TRBJ2-1 and V is TRBV7-3; 7 bases are shared with TRBD2. The CDR3 totals 16 residues. The germline V gene encodes CDR1 SGHTA and CDR2 FQGTGA. J gave up 2 bases and V 5 bases, and 9 bases lay outside the gene matches.

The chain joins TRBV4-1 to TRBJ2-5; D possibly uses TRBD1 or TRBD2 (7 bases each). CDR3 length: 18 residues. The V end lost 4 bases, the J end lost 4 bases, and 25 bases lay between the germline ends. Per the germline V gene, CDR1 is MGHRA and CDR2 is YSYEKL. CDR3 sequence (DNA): TGCGCCAGCAGCCTCAGGGGGAGACTAGCAAACGGCGGAGAGACCCAGTACTTC. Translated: CASSLRGRLANGGETQYF.

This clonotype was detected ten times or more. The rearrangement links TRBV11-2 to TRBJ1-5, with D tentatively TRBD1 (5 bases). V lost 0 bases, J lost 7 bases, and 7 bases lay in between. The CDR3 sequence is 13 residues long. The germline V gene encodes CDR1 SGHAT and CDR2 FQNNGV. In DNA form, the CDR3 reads TGTGCCAGCAGCTTAGATCCAGGGCAGCCCCAGCATTTT. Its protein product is CASSLDPGQPQHF. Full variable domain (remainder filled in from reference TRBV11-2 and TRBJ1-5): EAGVAQSPRYKIIEKRQSVAFWCNPISGHATLYWYQQILGQGPKLLIQFQNNGVVDDSQLPKDRFSAERLKGVDSTLKIQPAKLEDSAVYLCASSLDPGQPQHFGDGTRLSIL.

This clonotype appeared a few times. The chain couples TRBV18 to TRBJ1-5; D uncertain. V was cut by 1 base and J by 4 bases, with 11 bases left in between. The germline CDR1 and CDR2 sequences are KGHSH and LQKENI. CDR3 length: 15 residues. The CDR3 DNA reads TGTGCCAGCTCACCACTGCAGGCAATGAATCAGCCCCAGCATTTT. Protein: CASSPLQAMNQPQHF.

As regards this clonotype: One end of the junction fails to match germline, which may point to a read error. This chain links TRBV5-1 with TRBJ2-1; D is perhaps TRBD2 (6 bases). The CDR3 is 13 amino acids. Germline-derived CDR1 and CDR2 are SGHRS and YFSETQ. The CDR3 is CASSLGGGNDQCF. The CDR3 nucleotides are TGCGCCAGCAGCTTGGGTGGAGGGAATGATCAGTGCTTC. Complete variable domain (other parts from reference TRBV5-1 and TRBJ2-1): KAGVTQTPRYLIKTRGQQVTLSCSPISGHRSVSWYQQTPGQGLQFLFEYFSETQRNKGNFPGRFSGRQFSNSRSEMNVSTLELGDSALYLCASSLGGGNDQCFGPGTRLTVL.

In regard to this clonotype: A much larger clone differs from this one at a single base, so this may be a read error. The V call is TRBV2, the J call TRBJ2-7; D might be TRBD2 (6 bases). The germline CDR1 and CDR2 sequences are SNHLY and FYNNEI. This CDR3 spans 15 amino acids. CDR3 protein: CASGEDREFSYEQYF. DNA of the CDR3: TGTGCCAGCGGTGAAGACCGGGAGTTTTCCTACGAGCAGTACTTC. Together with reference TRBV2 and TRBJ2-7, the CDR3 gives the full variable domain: EPEVTQTPSHQVTQMGQEVILRCVPISNHLYFYWYRQILGQKVEFLVSFYNNEISEKSEIFDDQFSVERPDGSNFTLKIRSTKLEDSAMYFCASGEDREFSYEQYFGPGTRLTVT.

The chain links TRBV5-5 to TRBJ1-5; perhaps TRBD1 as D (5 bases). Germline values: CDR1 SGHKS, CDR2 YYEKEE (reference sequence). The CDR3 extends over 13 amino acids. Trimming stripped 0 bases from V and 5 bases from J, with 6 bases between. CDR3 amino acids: CASSLEGYQPQHF. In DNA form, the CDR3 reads TGTGCCAGCAGCTTGGAGGGGTATCAGCCCCAGCATTTT.

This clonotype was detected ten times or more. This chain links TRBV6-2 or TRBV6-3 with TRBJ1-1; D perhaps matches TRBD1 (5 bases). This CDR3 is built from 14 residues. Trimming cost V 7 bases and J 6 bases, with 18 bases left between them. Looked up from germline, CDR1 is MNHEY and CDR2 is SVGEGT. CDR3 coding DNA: TGTGCCAGCACCGATATCTTCCGGGGCCCTGAAGCTTTCTTT. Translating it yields CASTDIFRGPEAFF.

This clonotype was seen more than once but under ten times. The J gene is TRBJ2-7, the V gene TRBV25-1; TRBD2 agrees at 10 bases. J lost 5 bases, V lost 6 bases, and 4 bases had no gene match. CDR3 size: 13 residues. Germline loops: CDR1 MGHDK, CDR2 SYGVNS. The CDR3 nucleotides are TGTGCCAGCAGAGAGAGCGGGAGGGACGAGCAGTACTTC. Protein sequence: CASRESGRDEQYF.

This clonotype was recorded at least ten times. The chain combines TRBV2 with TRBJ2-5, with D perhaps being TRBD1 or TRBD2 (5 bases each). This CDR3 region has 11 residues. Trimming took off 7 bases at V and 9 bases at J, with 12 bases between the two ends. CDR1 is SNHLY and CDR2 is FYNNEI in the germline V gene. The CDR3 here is CASTGWGSQYF. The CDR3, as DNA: TGTGCCAGCACCGGTTGGGGGTCCCAGTACTTC.

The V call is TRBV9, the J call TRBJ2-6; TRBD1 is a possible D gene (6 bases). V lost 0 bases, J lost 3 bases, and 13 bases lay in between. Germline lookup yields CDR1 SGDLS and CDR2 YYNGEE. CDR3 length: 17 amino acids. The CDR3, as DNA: TGTGCCAGCAGCGTAGACAGGGATCAACTTGGGGCCAACGTCCTGACTTTC. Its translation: CASSVDRDQLGANVLTF.

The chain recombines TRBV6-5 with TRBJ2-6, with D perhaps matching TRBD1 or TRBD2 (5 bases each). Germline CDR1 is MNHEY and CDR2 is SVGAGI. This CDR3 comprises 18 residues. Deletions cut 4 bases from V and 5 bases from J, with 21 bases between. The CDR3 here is CASSFRTGTALRANVLTF. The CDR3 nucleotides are TGTGCCAGCAGTTTCAGAACCGGGACGGCGTTAAGGGCCAACGTCCTGACTTTC.

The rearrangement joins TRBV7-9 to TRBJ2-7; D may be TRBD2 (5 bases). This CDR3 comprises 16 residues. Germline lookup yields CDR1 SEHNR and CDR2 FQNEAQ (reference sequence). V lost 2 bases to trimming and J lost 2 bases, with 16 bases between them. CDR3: CASSLRSPGGPYEQYF. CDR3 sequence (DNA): TGTGCCAGCAGCTTAAGGTCTCCGGGCGGGCCCTACGAGCAGTACTTC.

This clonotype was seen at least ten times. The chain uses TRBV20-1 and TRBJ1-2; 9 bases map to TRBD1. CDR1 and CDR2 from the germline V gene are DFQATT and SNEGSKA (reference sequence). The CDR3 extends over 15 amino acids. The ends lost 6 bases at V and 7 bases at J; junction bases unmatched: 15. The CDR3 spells CSAILPGQGVVGYTF. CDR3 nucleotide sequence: TGCAGTGCGATACTTCCGGGACAGGGAGTAGTTGGCTACACCTTC.

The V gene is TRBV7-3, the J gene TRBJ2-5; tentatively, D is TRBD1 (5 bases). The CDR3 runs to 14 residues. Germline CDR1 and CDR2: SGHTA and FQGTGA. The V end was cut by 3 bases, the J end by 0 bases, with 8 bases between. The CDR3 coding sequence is TGTGCCAGCAGCTTTCAGGGAAACCAAGAGACCCAGTACTTC. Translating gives CASSFQGNQETQYF.

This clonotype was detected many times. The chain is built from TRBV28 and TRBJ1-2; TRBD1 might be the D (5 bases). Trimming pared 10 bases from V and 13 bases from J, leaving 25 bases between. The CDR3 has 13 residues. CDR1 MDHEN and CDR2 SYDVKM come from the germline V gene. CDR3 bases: TGTGCCATCCTTTCGCACGGGGGTAGAATGGGCACCTTC. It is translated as CAILSHGGRMGTF.